This entry lists 27 T cell receptor beta chains sequenced from one sample in a study of blood T cells in healthy people across ages. A second PCR of 7 to 11 cycles used a sample-barcoded 5' primer and a J-beta primer mix. TCRdb reanalysed the 5' RACE reads using MiXCR and keeps one entry per CDR3 protein. Of approximately 700,000 distinct CDR3 sequences listed, less than 40% are singletons. Input material: blood. The receptor source for this set is a woman older than 75 in good health.

This clonotype showed up many times. This CDR3 reads CAAGQSGGYTF. The CDR3 nucleotides read TGTGCGGCAGGACAGAGTGGCGGCTACACCTTC. V usage is TRBV30 and J usage is TRBJ1-2, with a weak D call TRBD1 (6 bases). This CDR3 contains 11 residues. CDR1 GTSNPN and CDR2 SVGIG come from the germline V gene (reference sequence).

This rearrangement joins TRBV12-3 or TRBV12-4 to TRBJ2-3; the D is unclear. The ends were cut back, 2 bases at V and 1 base at J, with 10 bases in the middle. The CDR3 is made up of 15 amino acids. Here the CDR3 DNA reads TGTGCCAGCAGTTTACTCTCAGCCCGCACAGATACGCAGTATTTT. Translation gives CASSLLSARTDTQYF.

In this sample, this clonotype turned up many times. The J gene is TRBJ2-3, the V gene TRBV6-1; D gene ambiguous. Germline CDR1 and CDR2: MNHNS and SASEGT. V was trimmed by 2 bases and J by 1 base, leaving 10 bases between them. The CDR3 has 15 residues. Here the CDR3 reads CASSEQPVGTDTQYF. The CDR3, as DNA: TGTGCCAGCAGTGAACAACCCGTGGGCACAGATACGCAGTATTTT.

This clonotype occurred many times. The chain carries TRBV7-2 and TRBJ2-7; 8 bases are shared with TRBD2. Trimming took 1 base from V and 2 from J; bases not matched to a gene: 4. Germline lookup yields CDR1 SGHTA and CDR2 FQGNSA. This CDR3 contains 15 residues. The CDR3 nucleotides read TGTGCCAGCAGCTTAGGAGGCGGGGGGCCCTACGAGCAGTACTTC. Its protein product is CASSLGGGGPYEQYF.

This clonotype occurred many times. The chain is built from TRBV12-3 or TRBV12-4 and TRBJ2-3; D gene uncertain. The V end lost 3 bases, the J end lost 1 base, and 8 bases lay between the germline ends. The CDR3 runs to 14 residues. The CDR3 loop reads CASSFRLGTDTQYF. CDR3 sequence (DNA): TGTGCCAGCAGTTTCCGACTGGGCACAGATACGCAGTATTTT.

This clonotype was picked up many times. The chain recombines TRBV4-1 with TRBJ2-1; D remains unclear. Germline V lookup: CDR1 MGHRA, CDR2 YSYEKL. This CDR3 has 16 residues. V lost 0 bases, J lost 0 bases, and 9 bases lay in between. Written as DNA, the CDR3 is TGCGCCAGCAGCCAAGAAGCGACCCGCTCCTACAATGAGCAGTTCTTC. Translated: CASSQEATRSYNEQFF.

The chain recombines TRBV2 with TRBJ2-3; D is ambiguous. Germline CDR1 is SNHLY and CDR2 is FYNNEI. This CDR3 has 14 amino acids. Trimming left V 5 bases short and J 6 bases short, with 15 bases between. In nucleotides, the CDR3 is TGTGCCAGCAGTCGGAATGCCCAGTCGGATACGCAGTATTTT. This sequence encodes CASSRNAQSDTQYF. Combining the CDR3 with reference TRBV2 and TRBJ2-3 gives the whole variable domain EPEVTQTPSHQVTQMGQEVILRCVPISNHLYFYWYRQILGQKVEFLVSFYNNEISEKSEIFDDQFSVERPDGSNFTLKIRSTKLEDSAMYFCASSRNAQSDTQYFGPGTRLTVL.

This clonotype was seen ten or more times. The chain employs TRBV7-2 and TRBJ2-7, with 9 bases matching TRBD1. After removal of 6 bases from V and 6 bases from J, the junction contained 12 bases not matched to a gene. The CDR3 is 15 amino acids. From germline, CDR1 is SGHTA and CDR2 FQGNSA. Written as DNA, the CDR3 is TGTGCCAGCAGTTCCTCTGACAGGGGGAAGAGCGAGCAGTACTTC. Protein: CASSSSDRGKSEQYF.

With respect to this clonotype: Since no conserved phenylalanine or tryptophan closes the CDR3, a read error is the likely cause. This chain links TRBV7-2 with TRBJ2-7; D possibly corresponds to TRBD2 (6 bases). Per the germline V gene, CDR1 is SGHTA and CDR2 is FQGNSA. The V gene lost 4 bases and the J gene lost 2 bases, with 12 bases spanning the gap. CDR3 length: 14 amino acids. The CDR3: CASSYGGTPYEQYL. The DNA for the CDR3 is TGTGCCAGCAGCTATGGGGGGACTCCCTACGAGCAGTACCTC.

Comment on this clonotype: At one end the junction does not follow the germline gene, possibly because of a read error. The genes are TRBV5-1 and TRBJ2-3; D is unresolved. The germline gives CDR1 SGHRS, CDR2 YFSETQ. CDR3 length equals 14 residues. In DNA form, the CDR3 reads TGCGCCAACAGCTTGGAATATTCGGCAGATACGCAGTATTTT. Its translation is CANSLEYSADTQYF.

In this sample, this clonotype turned up a few times. The rearrangement uses TRBV30 and TRBJ1-2; the D gene is possibly TRBD1 (5 bases). CDR3 size: 14 residues. V was shortened by 5 bases and J by 3 bases, with 16 bases between the two germline ends. CDR1 GTSNPN and CDR2 SVGIG come from the germline V gene (reference sequence). In DNA, the CDR3 is TGTGCCTGGGGAGGTCCCGGGGACTACTATGGCTACACCTTC. It codes for CAWGGPGDYYGYTF.

This clonotype was recorded many times. V gene TRBV9 combines with J gene TRBJ2-1; D is uncertain. V lost 2 bases and J lost 8, with 14 bases in between. Germline assignment: CDR1 SGDLS and CDR2 YYNGEE. The CDR3 spans 14 residues. CDR3 nucleotides: TGTGCCAGCAGCGTTCTGGCTAGAGGATATGAGCAGTTCTTC. Protein: CASSVLARGYEQFF.

V is TRBV3-1 and J is TRBJ1-2; TRBD1 might be the D (5 bases). V dropped 4 bases and J dropped 2 bases, with 11 bases sitting between them. The germline CDR1 and CDR2 sequences are LGHDT and YNNKEL (reference sequence). The CDR3 is made up of 14 amino acids. Here the CDR3 reads CASSLQVYNYGYTF. The DNA for the CDR3 is TGTGCCAGCAGCCTACAGGTGTACAACTATGGCTACACCTTC.

The rearrangement links TRBV15 to TRBJ2-3; 11 nucleotides align to TRBD2. Germline CDR1 and CDR2: LNHNV and YYDKDF (reference sequence). V gave up 0 bases and J gave up 6 bases; unmatched junction bases: 14. The CDR3 consists of 19 residues. CDR3 bases: TGTGCCACCAGCAGAGATCCGGGACTAGCGGTCTCTGGAGCGGATACGCAGTATTTT. This encodes CATSRDPGLAVSGADTQYF.

This clonotype was found many times. The chain employs TRBV4-2 and TRBJ2-5, with TRBD2 as a possible D gene (6 bases). The germline V and J ends were trimmed by 0 bases and 4 bases, with 9 bases remaining between them. In germline, CDR1 is LGHNA, CDR2 YNFKEQ. This CDR3 contains 14 residues. CDR3 DNA sequence: TGTGCCAGCAGCCAAGATCCGGGAGCAGAGACCCAGTACTTC. It is translated as CASSQDPGAETQYF.

The chain employs TRBV10-3 and TRBJ2-5, with 11 positions matching TRBD2. TRBJ2-7 explains the end of the DNA better; the J call may be wrong. Germline loops: CDR1 ENHRY, CDR2 SYGVKD. This CDR3 has 14 residues. The CDR3: CAIKLAGDSYEQYF. In DNA form, the CDR3 reads TGTGCCATCAAACTAGCGGGGGATTCGTACGAGCAGTACTTC.

This clonotype was found many times. This sequence joins TRBV9 and TRBJ1-2, with 9 bases identical to TRBD1. Germline trimming cut 0 bases from V and 3 bases from J; bases unmatched to any gene: 3. The CDR3 contains 15 residues. The germline V gene has CDR1 SGDLS and CDR2 YYNGEE. The CDR3 is CASSVAGQGYYGYTF. The CDR3 DNA sequence: TGTGCCAGCAGCGTAGCGGGACAGGGCTACTATGGCTACACCTTC.

The chain links TRBV27 to TRBJ2-1; 8 bases fit TRBD1. This CDR3 region has 12 residues. Germline V lookup: CDR1 MNHEY, CDR2 SMNVEV (reference sequence). V lost 8 bases to trimming and J lost 4 bases; unmatched junction nucleotides: 1. The CDR3, as DNA: TGTGCCAGCTGGACAGGGTACAATGAGCAGTTCTTC. Protein: CASWTGYNEQFF.

The V gene is TRBV5-6, the J gene TRBJ1-5; maybe TRBD1 (6 bases). Germline lookup yields CDR1 SGHDT and CDR2 YYEEEE. The CDR3 has 18 residues. The V and J ends lost 2 bases and 2 bases respectively, with 20 bases between them. The CDR3 bases are TGTGCCAGCAGCTTCATCCGTCTACAGGGAATCGGCAATCAGCCCCAGCATTTT. Translating it yields CASSFIRLQGIGNQPQHF.

At least ten counts were recorded for this clonotype. This rearrangement joins TRBV5-1 to TRBJ1-1; no clear D gene. Trimming removed 4 bases at V and 5 bases at J, with 15 bases between. The CDR3 extends over 14 amino acids. CDR1 is SGHRS and CDR2 is YFSETQ in the germline V gene. The CDR3 region has the DNA TGCGCCAGCAGCGCGAGGCCCGCGGGTACTGAAGCTTTCTTT. It translates to CASSARPAGTEAFF.

The genes are TRBV20-1 and TRBJ2-1; a weak D match, TRBD1 (5 bases). Trimming left V 0 bases short and J 10 bases short, with 19 bases between. CDR3 length: 15 residues. In germline, CDR1 is DFQATT, CDR2 SNEGSKA (reference sequence). The CDR3 bases are TGCAGTGCTAGAGAGTCGGCAGGGAATTCATGGGAGCAGTTCTTC. This codes for CSARESAGNSWEQFF.

This chain uses TRBV10-3 with TRBJ1-1, with D unresolved. Germline CDR1 is ENHRY and CDR2 is SYGVKD. V was clipped by 6 bases and J by 8 bases, with 16 bases between them. The CDR3 is 13 residues long. CDR3 protein: CAISRGPTREAFF. CDR3 coding DNA: TGTGCCATCAGCCGCGGCCCTACCCGAGAAGCTTTCTTT.

The chain is built from TRBV11-2 and TRBJ2-3; 12 positions match TRBD2. The CDR3 extends over 16 amino acids. V was clipped by 8 bases and J by 6 bases; unmatched bases: 12. In germline, CDR1 is SGHAT, CDR2 FQNNGV. The CDR3 nucleotides are TGTGCCAGCGGCCCCAGGGCTAGCGGGGGGGTGGATACGCAGTATTTT. Translated: CASGPRASGGVDTQYF.

This clonotype was seen many times. This chain connects TRBV19 to TRBJ2-7, with a possible D match to TRBD1 (6 bases). The CDR3 contains 15 residues. The V end was cut by 5 bases, the J end by 1 base, with 15 bases between. The V gene's germline CDR1 is LNHDA and CDR2 SQIVND (reference sequence). CDR3 in amino acids: CASSGGHQLSYEQYF. As DNA, the CDR3 is TGTGCCAGTAGTGGGGGACACCAATTGTCCTACGAGCAGTACTTC.

This clonotype was seen a handful of times. One junction end disagrees with the germline gene, perhaps due to a read error. J is TRBJ1-1 and V is TRBV20-1; D is unclear. This CDR3 spans 13 amino acids. Germline V CDR1 and CDR2: DFQATT, SNEGSKA (reference sequence). CDR3 residues: CSARAYSNAEAFF. The DNA for the CDR3 is TGCAGTGCTAGAGCCTATTCGAACGCTGAAGCTTTCTTT.

Remarks on this clonotype: This could be a read error, since a much larger clone is one nucleotide away. The chain is built from TRBV6-6 and TRBJ2-5; tentative D call: TRBD1 (5 bases). V dropped 7 bases and J dropped 11 bases, with 26 bases sitting between them. The CDR3 is made up of 15 amino acids. Germline values: CDR1 MNHNY, CDR2 SVGAGI (reference sequence). The chain's CDR3 is CASTQGGWESGEQYF. CDR3 DNA sequence: TGTGCCAGCACCCAGGGTGGCTGGGAATCGGGTGAGCAGTACTTC.

The V gene is TRBV10-3, the J gene TRBJ2-1, with 8 bases lining up with TRBD1. CDR3 length: 15 residues. The germline CDR1 and CDR2 sequences are ENHRY and SYGVKD. V was clipped by 10 bases and J by 1 base; unmatched bases: 9. The CDR3 protein is CATTGQGASYNEQFF. CDR3 bases: TGTGCCACCACAGGACAGGGAGCATCCTACAATGAGCAGTTCTTC.